The sequence of this T cell receptor beta chain was determined in a study of OX40 agonist ivuxolimab in advanced cancers. The wider study: Having had anti-PD-1, anti-PD-L1 or anti-CTLA-4 therapy before was allowed, and roughly 39% had some.

Concerning this clone: The antigen is undetermined.

The CDR3 extends over 12 amino acids. Germline lookup yields CDR1 SGHRS and CDR2 YFSETQ. V lost 4 bases and J lost 2, with 7 bases in between. Study outcomes and limitations: By week 6 at 0.1 to 3.0 mg/kg, blood CD4+ and CD8+ T cells had expanded clonally. Among expanded peripheral T cells, antigen specificity went undetermined.

The protocol was immunoSEQ multiplex PCR, while the TCRdb copy is restricted to in-frame clones and leaves out a portion. This sample has tens of thousands of clones, with 80% to 85% found just once. The material sequenced was CD4+ or CD8+ T cells sorted from blood, taken in a trial of the OX40 agonist ivuxolimab. V and J are TRBV5-1 and TRBJ2-7; no clear D. This receptor was taken from an adult with an advanced solid tumor such as melanoma, head and neck, liver or kidney cancer. The CDR3 DNA follows: TGCGCCAGCAGCCCCCAACCCTACGAGCAGTACTTC. It yields the protein CASSPQPYEQYF.